Shown below are 22 T cell receptor beta chains from a single sample sequenced in a study of graft-versus-host responses after intestinal transplantation. Generated by immunoSEQ multiplex PCR, the TCRdb table keeps only in-frame clones and is missing some. The sample holds around 40,000 clones, roughly four fifths seen once. This specimen consisted of PBMCs, obtained 1,000 to 1,200 days after transplant. These receptors all come from a human patient who received an intestinal transplant, so some T cells may come from the graft donor.

V and J are TRBV9 and TRBJ2-3; a possible D gene is TRBD2 (5 bases). Germline assignment: CDR1 SGDLS and CDR2 YYNGEE. V lost 0 bases to trimming and J lost 4 bases, with 12 bases between them. The length of the CDR3 is 15 residues. CDR3 coding DNA: TGTGCCAGCAGCGTAGAGGCGGGTCCCCCAGATACGCAGTATTTT. This encodes CASSVEAGPPDTQYF.

The J gene is TRBJ2-7, the V gene TRBV2; D uncertain. In germline, CDR1 is SNHLY, CDR2 FYNNEI. V shed 5 bases and J shed 2 bases, with 7 bases lying between them. This CDR3 region has 12 residues. CDR3 sequence reads: CASSTQTYEQYF. The CDR3 bases are TGTGCCAGCAGTACCCAAACCTACGAGCAGTACTTC.

The rearrangement links TRBV18 to TRBJ2-2; 10 nucleotides line up with TRBD1. The CDR3 sequence is 18 residues long. Germline loops: CDR1 KGHSH, CDR2 LQKENI. The V and J ends lost 6 bases and 0 bases, in that order; junction bases with no gene match: 10. The CDR3 loop is CASSPGTGDYANTGELFF. As DNA, the CDR3 is TGTGCCAGCTCTCCCGGGACAGGGGACTACGCGAACACCGGGGAGCTGTTTTTT. The variable domain in full, completed from reference TRBV18 and TRBJ2-2, reads NAGVMQNPRHLVRRRGQEARLRCSPMKGHSHVYWYRQLPEEGLKFMVYLQKENIIDESGMPKERFSAEFPKEGPSILRIQQVVRGDSAAYFCASSPGTGDYANTGELFFGEGSRLTVL.

The chain employs TRBV30 and TRBJ1-6, with D maybe TRBD1 (6 bases). CDR1 and CDR2 (germline): GTSNPN, SVGIG (reference sequence). CDR3 length equals 15 residues. V dropped 0 bases and J dropped 9 bases, with 15 bases sitting between them. CDR3 residues: CAWSVAVQGGSPLHF. CDR3 nucleotides: TGTGCCTGGAGTGTGGCCGTCCAAGGGGGTTCACCCCTCCACTTT. Variable domain in full (rest from reference TRBV30 and TRBJ1-6): SQTIHQWPATLVQPVGSPLSLECTVEGTSNPNLYWYRQAAGRGLQLLFYSVGIGQISSEVPQNLSASRPQDRQFILSSKKLLLSDSGFYLCAWSVAVQGGSPLHFGNGTRLTVT.

V and J are TRBV28 and TRBJ1-2, with 8 nucleotides matching TRBD1. J lost 5 bases, V lost 5 bases, and 10 bases had no gene match. The CDR3 has 15 amino acids. The germline V gene encodes CDR1 MDHEN and CDR2 SYDVKM. The CDR3 coding sequence is TGTGCCAGCAGTGCCGGGGACAGGCGGCAGTATGGCTACACCTTC. As protein: CASSAGDRRQYGYTF.

This clone was seen more than once but under ten times. DNA of the CDR3: TGTGCCAGCAGCCCTTCGGGGGGAGCCACAAACAATGAGCAGTTCTTC. Protein: CASSPSGGATNNEQFF. This sequence joins TRBV27 and TRBJ2-1, with 7 bases that match TRBD2. The length of the CDR3 is 16 residues. Unmatched junction bases numbered 13, after V lost 6 bases and J lost 5 bases. Germline-derived CDR1 and CDR2 are MNHEY and SMNVEV (reference sequence).

V gene TRBV10-2 combines with J gene TRBJ2-5; D unresolved. The J call may be incorrect, as the DNA end agrees better with TRBJ2-7. The CDR3 consists of 11 residues. CDR1 is WSHSY, CDR2 SAAADI, per germline. The CDR3 bases are TGCGCCACCCTGACGGACTACGAGCAGTACTTC. Its translation is CATLTDYEQYF.

The chain couples TRBV9 to TRBJ2-3; unclear D gene. Trimming took off 0 bases at V and 1 base at J, with 9 bases between the two ends. The CDR3 length is 15 residues. The V gene's germline CDR1 is SGDLS and CDR2 YYNGEE. The CDR3 region is CASSVDGYRTDTQYF. CDR3 in DNA: TGTGCCAGCAGCGTAGACGGTTACCGCACAGATACGCAGTATTTT.

The rearrangement links TRBV5-4 to TRBJ2-3, with 11 bases identical to TRBD2. The CDR3 is 15 amino acids. Germline V gene sequence: CDR1 SGHNT, CDR2 YYREEE (reference sequence). The V and J ends lost 1 base and 5 bases, in that order; junction bases with no gene match: 3. CDR3 in DNA: TGTGCCAGCAGCTTGACTAGCGGGAGTGAAGATACGCAGTATTTT. Translated: CASSLTSGSEDTQYF.

This clone showed up just a few times. DNA for the CDR3: TGTGCCAGTAGCCTTTCGTCCTACAATGAGCAGTTCTTC. It translates to CASSLSSYNEQFF. The genes are TRBV19 and TRBJ2-1, with D uncertain. The CDR3 is 13 amino acids. V lost 6 bases to trimming and J lost 1 base, with 7 bases between them. Germline values: CDR1 LNHDA, CDR2 SQIVND (reference sequence). The variable domain in full, with the rest retrieved from reference TRBV19 and TRBJ2-1, is DGGITQSPKYLFRKEGQNVTLSCEQNLNHDAMYWYRQDPGQGLRLIYYSQIVNDFQKGDIAEGYSVSREKKESFPLTVTSAQKNPTAFYLCASSLSSYNEQFFGPGTRLTVL.

This sequence joins TRBV6-1 and TRBJ1-5; no reliable D call. The CDR3 consists of 16 residues. V was pared by 1 base and J by 3 bases, with 13 bases between. CDR1 and CDR2 from the germline V gene are MNHNS and SASEGT. The CDR3 here is CASSEVRLTVNQPQHF. CDR3 nucleotide sequence: TGTGCCAGCAGTGAAGTGCGCTTGACCGTCAATCAGCCCCAGCATTTT.

The CDR3 sequence: CASSPSPGTGVNYGYTF. CDR3 DNA sequence: TGTGCCAGCAGCCCAAGTCCCGGGACAGGGGTTAACTATGGCTACACCTTC. This chain joins TRBV9 and TRBJ1-2, with 10 bases matching TRBD1. V lost 4 bases to trimming and J lost 1 base; unmatched junction nucleotides: 10. Germline CDR1 reads SGDLS; CDR2 reads YYNGEE. The CDR3 totals 17 residues.

This clone was observed a few times. This sequence joins TRBV28 and TRBJ1-1; D is undetermined. V was pared by 7 bases and J by 4 bases, with 16 bases between. This CDR3 region has 14 residues. In germline, CDR1 is MDHEN, CDR2 SYDVKM. CDR3 amino acids: CASIPGRRVTEAFF. The CDR3 DNA sequence: TGTGCCAGCATCCCTGGACGGCGGGTCACTGAAGCTTTCTTT. Drawing the rest from reference TRBV28 and TRBJ1-1, the complete variable domain is DVKVTQSSRYLVKRTGEKVFLECVQDMDHENMFWYRQDPGLGLRLIYFSYDVKMKEKGDIPEGYSVSREKKERFSLILESASTNQTSMYLCASIPGRRVTEAFFGQGTRLTVV.

This chain joins TRBV28 and TRBJ2-3, with D possibly being TRBD2 (6 bases). CDR1 MDHEN and CDR2 SYDVKM come from the germline V gene. The CDR3 runs to 14 residues. V dropped 10 bases and J dropped 2 bases, with 16 bases sitting between them. The CDR3, as DNA: TGTGCCATCCTTAGCGGTCTGGCCACAGATACGCAGTATTTT. The encoded protein is CAILSGLATDTQYF.

The rearrangement uses TRBV11-2 and TRBJ2-1, with 15 positions matching TRBD2. The CDR3 is 16 amino acids. Germline assignment: CDR1 SGHAT and CDR2 FQNNGV. V was clipped by 3 bases and J by 10 bases; unmatched bases: 7. DNA for the CDR3: TGTGCCAGCAGCTTGTCGACCGGGACTAGCGGGAGGGAGCAGTTCTTC. Its translation: CASSLSTGTSGREQFF.

The V and J genes are TRBV4-2 and TRBJ2-7; the D is unclear. Germline-derived CDR1 and CDR2 are LGHNA and YNFKEQ. Trimming removed 0 bases at V and 8 bases at J, with 17 bases between. This CDR3 region has 15 residues. Here the CDR3 DNA reads TGTGCCAGCAGCCAAGAGGCCGCGGTGAATTTCCAGCAGTACTTC. Translating gives CASSQEAAVNFQQYF.

This clone was recorded a few times. The V gene is TRBV2, the J gene TRBJ1-1; 10 bases align to TRBD1. The CDR3 covers 13 residues. Germline V CDR1 and CDR2: SNHLY, FYNNEI. V lost 5 bases and J lost 12; bases outside the gene matches: 9. CDR3 residues: CASSSTTGGKPFF. The CDR3 DNA reads as TGTGCCAGCAGTAGCACGACAGGGGGCAAACCTTTCTTT. Complete variable domain (other parts from reference TRBV2 and TRBJ1-1): EPEVTQTPSHQVTQMGQEVILRCVPISNHLYFYWYRQILGQKVEFLVSFYNNEISEKSEIFDDQFSVERPDGSNFTLKIRSTKLEDSAMYFCASSSTTGGKPFFGQGTRLTVV.

This clone was picked up one time. This chain joins TRBV18 and TRBJ2-1; 10 bases fit TRBD2. The CDR3 extends over 15 amino acids. V shed 4 bases and J 2 bases; nucleotides not matched to a gene: 2. Germline V gene sequence: CDR1 KGHSH, CDR2 LQKENI. The CDR3 coding sequence is TGTGCCAGCTCACGGGGGACTAGCGCCTACAATGAGCAGTTCTTC. Its translation: CASSRGTSAYNEQFF.

Remarks on this clone: Other DNA sequences within the sample encode an identical CDR3. The chain joins TRBV5-1 to TRBJ2-5, with 11 bases aligning to TRBD1. The junction had 8 bases not matched to a gene; V was cut back by 5 bases and J by 5 bases. This CDR3 is built from 15 residues. The germline V gene has CDR1 SGHRS and CDR2 YFSETQ. Here the CDR3 reads CASSSGQGARETQYF. The CDR3 coding sequence is TGCGCCAGCAGTTCCGGACAGGGGGCAAGGGAGACCCAGTACTTC.

This rearrangement joins TRBV6-1 to TRBJ2-4, with D hard to call. Trimming took off 2 bases at V and 7 bases at J, with 6 bases between the two ends. This CDR3 contains 12 residues. Germline loops: CDR1 MNHNS, CDR2 SASEGT. The CDR3, as DNA: TGTGCCAGCAGTGAACAGAGGAACATTCAGTACTTC. This sequence encodes CASSEQRNIQYF.

V is TRBV27 and J is TRBJ2-7, with TRBD1 identical over 9 bases. Germline CDR1 MNHEY, CDR2 SMNVEV (reference sequence). The V and J ends lost 2 bases and 4 bases, in that order; junction bases with no gene match: 0. The CDR3 totals 13 residues. CDR3 nucleotide sequence: TGTGCCAGCAGTTTAGGGACAGGGTACGAGCAGTACTTC. The encoded protein is CASSLGTGYEQYF.

This clone was counted once. The CDR3 region is CASSSHQQGLGYTF. Written as DNA, the CDR3 is TGTGCCAGCAGTTCCCACCAACAGGGGCTTGGCTACACCTTC. V and J are TRBV28 and TRBJ1-2; 7 bases are a match to TRBD1. Germline-derived CDR1 and CDR2 are MDHEN and SYDVKM. The CDR3 length is 14 residues. Trimming took 4 bases from V and 7 from J; bases not matched to a gene: 9.